Here is one T cell receptor (beta chain) with its context. Germline lookup yields CDR1 LGHDT and CDR2 YNNKEL (reference sequence). This CDR3 comprises 15 residues. Trimming cost V 3 bases and J 4 bases, with 15 bases left between them. Assay: immunoSEQ multiplex PCR; the TCRdb copy retains only in-frame clones and omits some. This repertoire shows about 270,000 clones, 70% to 90% found once; its top ten account for 10% to 15%. This entry comes from a study of blood T cell repertoires in COVID-19. This sequence joins TRBV3-1 (or the pseudogene TRBV3-2) and TRBJ1-1; perhaps TRBD1 as D (5 bases). Sequenced input: peripheral blood. The receptor was derived from a woman in her seventies with COVID-19, enrolled during active disease. For the CDR3, the DNA is TGTGCCAGCAGCCACCACCGGGACTCGGGCACTGAAGCTTTCTTT. Its translation is CASSHHRDSGTEAFF.